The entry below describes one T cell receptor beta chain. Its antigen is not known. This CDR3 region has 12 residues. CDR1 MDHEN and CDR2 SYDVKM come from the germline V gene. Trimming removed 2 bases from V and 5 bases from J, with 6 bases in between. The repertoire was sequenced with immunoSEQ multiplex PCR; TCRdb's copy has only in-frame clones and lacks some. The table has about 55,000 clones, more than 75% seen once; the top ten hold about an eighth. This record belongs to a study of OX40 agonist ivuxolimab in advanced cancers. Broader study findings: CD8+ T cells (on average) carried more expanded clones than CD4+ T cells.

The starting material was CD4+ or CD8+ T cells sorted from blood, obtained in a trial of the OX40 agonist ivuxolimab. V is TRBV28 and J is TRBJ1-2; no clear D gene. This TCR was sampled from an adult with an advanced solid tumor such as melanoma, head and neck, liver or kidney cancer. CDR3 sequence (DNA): TGTGCCAGCAGTTTAAGCGTATATGGCTACACCTTC. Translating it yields CASSLSVYGYTF.